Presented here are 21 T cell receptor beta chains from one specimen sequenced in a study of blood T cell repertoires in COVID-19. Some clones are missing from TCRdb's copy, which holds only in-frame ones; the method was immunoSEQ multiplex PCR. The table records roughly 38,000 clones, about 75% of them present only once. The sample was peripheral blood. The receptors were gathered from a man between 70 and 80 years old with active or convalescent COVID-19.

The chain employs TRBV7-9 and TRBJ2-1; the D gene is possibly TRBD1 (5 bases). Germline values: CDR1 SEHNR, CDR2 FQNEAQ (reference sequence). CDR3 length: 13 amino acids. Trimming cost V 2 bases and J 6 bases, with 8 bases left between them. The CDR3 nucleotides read TGTGCCAGCAGCTTAAACCAGGGCAATGAGCAGTTCTTC. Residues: CASSLNQGNEQFF. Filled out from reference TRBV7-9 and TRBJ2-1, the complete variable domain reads DTGVSQNPRHKITKRGQNVTFRCDPISEHNRLYWYRQTLGQGPEFLTYFQNEAQLEKSRLLSDRFSAERPKGSFSTLEIQRTEQGDSAMYLCASSLNQGNEQFFGPGTRLTVL.

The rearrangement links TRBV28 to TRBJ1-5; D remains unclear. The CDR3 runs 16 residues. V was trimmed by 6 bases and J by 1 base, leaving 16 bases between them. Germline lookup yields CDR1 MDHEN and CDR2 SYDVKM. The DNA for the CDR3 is TGTGCCAGCAGGCCCTTGATCACACGCAGCAATCAGCCCCAGCATTTT. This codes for CASRPLITRSNQPQHF.

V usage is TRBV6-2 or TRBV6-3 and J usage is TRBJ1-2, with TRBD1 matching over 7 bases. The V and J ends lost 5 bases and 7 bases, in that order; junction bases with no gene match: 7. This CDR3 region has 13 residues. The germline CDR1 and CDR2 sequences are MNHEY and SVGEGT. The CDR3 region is CASSVSGGSGYTF. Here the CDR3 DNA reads TGTGCCAGCAGTGTCTCAGGGGGTAGTGGCTACACCTTC.

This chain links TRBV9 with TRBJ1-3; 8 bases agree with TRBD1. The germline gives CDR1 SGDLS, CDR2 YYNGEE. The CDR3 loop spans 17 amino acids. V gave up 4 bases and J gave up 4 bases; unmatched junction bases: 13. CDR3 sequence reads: CASSLTTRTGTGNTIYF. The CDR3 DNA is TGTGCCAGCAGCTTGACTACCCGGACAGGGACGGGAAACACCATATATTTT.

The chain's CDR3 is CASSQGWDRVGALHF. The CDR3 nucleotides are TGTGCCAGCAGCCAAGGGTGGGACAGGGTAGGAGCCCTCCACTTT. The J gene is TRBJ1-6, the V gene TRBV3-1 (or the pseudogene TRBV3-2); 9 bases align to TRBD1. V trimming: 1 base; J trimming: 14 bases; junction bases outside the gene matches: 9. This CDR3 is 15 amino acids long. Per germline, CDR1 LGHDT and CDR2 YNNKEL (reference sequence).

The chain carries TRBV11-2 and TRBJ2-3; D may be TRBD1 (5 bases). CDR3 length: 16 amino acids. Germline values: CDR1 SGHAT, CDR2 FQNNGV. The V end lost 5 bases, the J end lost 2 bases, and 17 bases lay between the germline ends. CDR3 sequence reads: CASSQEGAGYTDTQYF. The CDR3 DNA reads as TGTGCCAGCAGCCAGGAAGGGGCCGGGTACACAGATACGCAGTATTTT.

CDR3 loop: CASSQDSGGARTEAFF. In DNA form, the CDR3 reads TGTGCCAGCAGCCAAGATTCGGGGGGGGCGCGGACTGAAGCTTTCTTT. The chain couples TRBV3-1 (or the pseudogene TRBV3-2) to TRBJ1-1; D might be TRBD1 (6 bases). Trimming pared 0 bases from V and 5 bases from J, leaving 16 bases between. The CDR3 is 16 residues long. CDR1 is LGHDT, CDR2 YNNKEL, per germline (reference sequence).

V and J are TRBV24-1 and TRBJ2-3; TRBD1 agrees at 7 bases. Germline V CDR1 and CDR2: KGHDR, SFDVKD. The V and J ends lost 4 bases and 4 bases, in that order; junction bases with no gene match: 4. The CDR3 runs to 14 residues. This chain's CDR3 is CATSETGPSDTQYF. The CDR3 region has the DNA TGTGCCACCAGTGAGACAGGGCCATCAGATACGCAGTATTTT.

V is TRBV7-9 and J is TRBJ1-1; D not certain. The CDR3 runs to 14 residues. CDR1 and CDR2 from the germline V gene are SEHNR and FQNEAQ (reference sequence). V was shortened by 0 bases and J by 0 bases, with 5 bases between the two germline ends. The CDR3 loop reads CASSLAGLNTEAFF. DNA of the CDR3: TGTGCCAGCAGCTTAGCTGGCCTGAACACTGAAGCTTTCTTT.

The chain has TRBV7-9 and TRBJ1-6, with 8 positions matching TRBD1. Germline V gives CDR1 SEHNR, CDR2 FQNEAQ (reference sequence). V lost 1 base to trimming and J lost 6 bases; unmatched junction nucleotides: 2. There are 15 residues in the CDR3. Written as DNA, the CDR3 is TGTGCCAGCAGCTTAGGGACAGGGATTAATTCACCCCTCCACTTT. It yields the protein CASSLGTGINSPLHF. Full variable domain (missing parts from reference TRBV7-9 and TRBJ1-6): DTGVSQNPRHKITKRGQNVTFRCDPISEHNRLYWYRQTLGQGPEFLTYFQNEAQLEKSRLLSDRFSAERPKGSFSTLEIQRTEQGDSAMYLCASSLGTGINSPLHFGNGTRLTVT.

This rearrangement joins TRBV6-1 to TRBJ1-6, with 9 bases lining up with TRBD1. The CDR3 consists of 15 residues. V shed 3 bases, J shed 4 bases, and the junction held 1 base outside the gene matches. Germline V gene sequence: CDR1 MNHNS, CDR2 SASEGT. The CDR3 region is CASSDGTGYNSPLHF. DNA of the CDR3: TGTGCCAGCAGTGATGGGACAGGGTATAATTCACCCCTCCACTTT.

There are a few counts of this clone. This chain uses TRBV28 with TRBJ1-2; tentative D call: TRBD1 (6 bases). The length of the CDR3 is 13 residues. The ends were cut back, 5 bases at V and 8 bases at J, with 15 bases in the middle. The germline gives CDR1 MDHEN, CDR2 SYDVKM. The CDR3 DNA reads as TGTGCCAGCAGTCCTGGAGACAGGCGGGGCTACACCTTC. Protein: CASSPGDRRGYTF.

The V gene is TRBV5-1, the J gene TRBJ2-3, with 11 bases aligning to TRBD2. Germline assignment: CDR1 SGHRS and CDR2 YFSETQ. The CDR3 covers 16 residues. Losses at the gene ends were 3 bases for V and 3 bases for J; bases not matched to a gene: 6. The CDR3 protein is CASSSVAGGRTDTQYF. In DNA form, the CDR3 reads TGCGCCAGCAGCTCGGTAGCGGGGGGGCGGACAGATACGCAGTATTTT.

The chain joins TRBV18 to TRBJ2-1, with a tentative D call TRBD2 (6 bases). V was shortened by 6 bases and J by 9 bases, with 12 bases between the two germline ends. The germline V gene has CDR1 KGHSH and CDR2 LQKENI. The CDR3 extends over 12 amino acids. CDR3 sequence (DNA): TGTGCCAGCTCGGACTATGGGAGTGAGCAGTTCTTC. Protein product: CASSDYGSEQFF.

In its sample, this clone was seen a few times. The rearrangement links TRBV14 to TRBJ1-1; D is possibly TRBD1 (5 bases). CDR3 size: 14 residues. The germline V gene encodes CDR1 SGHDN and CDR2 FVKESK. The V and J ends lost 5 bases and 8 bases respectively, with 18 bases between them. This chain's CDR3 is CASSLGLARREAFF. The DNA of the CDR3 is TGTGCCAGCAGCTTGGGACTCGCTCGGCGCGAAGCTTTCTTT.

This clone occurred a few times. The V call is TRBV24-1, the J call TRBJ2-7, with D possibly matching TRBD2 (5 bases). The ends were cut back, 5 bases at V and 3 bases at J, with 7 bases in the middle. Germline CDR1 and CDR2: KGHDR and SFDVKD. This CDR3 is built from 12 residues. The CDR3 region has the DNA TGTGCCACCAGTGCTCGGGGCTACGAGCAGTACTTC. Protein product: CATSARGYEQYF.

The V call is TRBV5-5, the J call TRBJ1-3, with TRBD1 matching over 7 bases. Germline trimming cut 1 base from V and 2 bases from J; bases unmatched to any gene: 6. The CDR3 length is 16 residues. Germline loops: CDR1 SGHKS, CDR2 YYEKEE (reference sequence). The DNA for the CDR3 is TGTGCCAGCAGCTTGAGGCAGGGGGTCCCTGGAAACACCATATATTTT. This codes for CASSLRQGVPGNTIYF.

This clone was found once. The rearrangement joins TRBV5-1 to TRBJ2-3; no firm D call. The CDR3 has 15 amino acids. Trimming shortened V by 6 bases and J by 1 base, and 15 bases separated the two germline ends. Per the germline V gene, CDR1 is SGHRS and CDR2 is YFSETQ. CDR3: CASMRLGSGTDTQYF. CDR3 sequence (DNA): TGCGCCAGCATGCGACTGGGTAGTGGCACAGATACGCAGTATTTT.

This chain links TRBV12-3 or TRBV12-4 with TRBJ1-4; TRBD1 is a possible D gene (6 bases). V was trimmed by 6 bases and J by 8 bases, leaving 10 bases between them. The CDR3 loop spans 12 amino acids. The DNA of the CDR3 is TGTGCCAGCAGCCAAGGGACAGAAAAACTGTTTTTT. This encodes CASSQGTEKLFF.

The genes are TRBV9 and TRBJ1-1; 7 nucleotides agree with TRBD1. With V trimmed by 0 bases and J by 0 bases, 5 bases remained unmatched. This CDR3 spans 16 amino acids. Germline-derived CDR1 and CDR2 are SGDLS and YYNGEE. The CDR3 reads CASSVETGVMNTEAFF. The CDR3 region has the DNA TGTGCCAGCAGCGTAGAAACAGGGGTCATGAACACTGAAGCTTTCTTT. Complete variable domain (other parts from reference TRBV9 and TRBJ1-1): DSGVTQTPKHLITATGQRVTLRCSPRSGDLSVYWYQQSLDQGLQFLIQYYNGEERAKGNILERFSAQQFPDLHSELNLSSLELGDSALYFCASSVETGVMNTEAFFGQGTRLTVV.

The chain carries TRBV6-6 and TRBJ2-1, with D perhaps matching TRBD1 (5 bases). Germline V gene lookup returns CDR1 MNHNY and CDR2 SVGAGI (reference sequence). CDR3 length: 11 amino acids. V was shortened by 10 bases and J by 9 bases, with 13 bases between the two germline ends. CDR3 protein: CATAQGGEQFF. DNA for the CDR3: TGTGCCACCGCTCAGGGTGGTGAGCAGTTCTTC.